This is a list of T cell receptor beta chains from one sample in a study of cytomegalovirus exposure and HLA in healthy donors. This table comes from immunoSEQ multiplex PCR, and its TCRdb copy is limited to in-frame clones, with some not included. The repertoire holds 190,000 or so clones, with about 85% as singletons. The specimen sequenced was PBMCs. Every receptor here comes from a male donor in good health and CMV-seropositive. Each CDR3 is given with its conserved first and last residue. The order of the fields is D gene, J gene, V gene, CDR3 protein, CDR3 DNA. The D gene is left open where the match is weak.

>-|TRBJ1-1|TRBV19
CASSIAPGLGRNTEAFF
TGTGCCAGTAGTATAGCTCCAGGGCTAGGAAGGAACACTGAAGCTTTCTTT
>TRBD1|TRBJ2-5|TRBV19
CASSPFKPGQQETQYF
TGTGCCAGTAGTCCCTTTAAACCGGGACAGCAAGAGACCCAGTACTTC
>-|TRBJ1-1|TRBV7-9
CASSLVGGGYTEAFF
TGTGCCAGCAGCTTAGTAGGCGGGGGGTATACTGAAGCTTTCTTT
>-|TRBJ2-1|TRBV7-9
CASTPGTLSYNEQFF
TGTGCCAGCACCCCGGGGACACTTTCCTACAATGAGCAGTTCTTC
>-|TRBJ2-7|TRBV12-5
CASGLSRRRGSYEQYF
TGTGCTAGTGGTTTAAGTCGCCGCAGGGGTTCCTACGAGCAGTACTTC
>TRBD1|TRBJ2-7|TRBV4-3
CASSQSSGQGYEQYF
TGCGCCAGCAGCCAATCTTCGGGACAGGGCTACGAGCAGTACTTC
>-|TRBJ1-1|TRBV7-6
CASSRSTGNTEAFF
TGTGCCAGCAGCAGATCCACGGGGAACACTGAAGCTTTCTTT
>-|TRBJ2-3|TRBV4-1
CASSQDTGGTDTQYF
TGCGCCAGCAGCCAAGATACGGGGGGCACAGATACGCAGTATTTT
>-|TRBJ1-4|TRBV11-2
CASSSTGTYLSANEKLFF
TGTGCCAGCAGCTCTACCGGGACATACCTTTCGGCTAATGAAAAACTGTTTTTT
>TRBD2|TRBJ2-7|TRBV9
CASSRLAGPYEQYF
TGTGCCAGCAGTCGACTAGCGGGCCCCTACGAGCAGTACTTC
>TRBD1|TRBJ1-5|TRBV5-4
CASSEDRADQPQHF
TGTGCCAGCAGCGAGGACAGGGCGGATCAGCCCCAGCATTTT
>TRBD1|TRBJ2-1|TRBV7-9
CASSLVVRGQYNEQFF
TGTGCCAGCAGCTTAGTTGTCAGGGGGCAGTACAATGAGCAGTTCTTC
>TRBD1|TRBJ1-3|TRBV7-2
CASSPGTGGTIYF
TGTGCCAGCAGCCCGGGGACAGGGGGAACCATATATTTT
>TRBD1|TRBJ1-4|TRBV6-1
CASSGQGTVLSF
TGTGCCAGCAGTGGACAGGGTACCGTCCTTTCTTTT
>-|TRBJ2-3|TRBV4-3
CASSPGDGADTQYF
TGCGCCAGCAGCCCGGGGGACGGGGCAGATACGCAGTATTTT
>TRBD1|TRBJ1-1|TRBV27
CASSLMTGSPFF
TGTGCCAGCAGCTTAATGACAGGGTCCCCTTTCTTT
>TRBD2|TRBJ2-2|TRBV18
CASSPRLADTGELFF
TGTGCCAGCTCACCTAGACTAGCGGACACCGGGGAGCTGTTTTTT
>TRBD1|TRBJ2-7|TRBV4-3
CASSQAKTGGSYEQYF
TGCGCCAGCAGCCAAGCCAAGACAGGGGGCTCCTACGAGCAGTACTTC
>-|TRBJ2-7|TRBV5-1
CASSLGGTANYEQYF
TGCGCCAGCAGCTTGGGCGGGACAGCCAATTACGAGCAGTACTTC
>-|TRBJ2-3|TRBV11-2
CASSLLTEHTQYF
TGTGCCAGCAGCTTACTAACGGAGCATACGCAGTATTTT
>TRBD1|TRBJ1-1|TRBV7-8
CASSPGTGTSWTEAFF
TGTGCCAGCAGCCCGGGGACAGGGACCTCGTGGACTGAAGCTTTCTTT
>TRBD1|TRBJ2-4|TRBV7-2
CASSGTTGVGIQYF
TGTGCCAGCAGCGGCACGACAGGGGTAGGCATTCAGTACTTC
>-|TRBJ2-7|TRBV6-1
CALGTFYEQYF
TGTGCCCTAGGTACCTTCTACGAGCAGTACTTC